The 7 T cell receptor beta chains in this list originate from one sample, sequenced in a study of CD8+ T cells in alopecia areata. Sequencing relied on a cDNA template that was reverse transcribed from extracted RNA. The method was immunoSEQ multiplex PCR; TCRdb's version includes in-frame clones alone and lacks a portion of them. Sampling found 250,000 or so clones, none seen once. Markers used for sorting pooled cutaneous lymph node cells were CD4, CD8alpha, NKG2D, NKG2ACE and others. Sequencing input: CD4+ T cells sorted from a lymph node. The source of these receptors is a C3H/HeJ mouse with alopecia areata. Strain haplotype at MHC: H2-k.

This clone was counted only a few times. Gene names and germline match the mouse. The read finishes 4 residues shy of the CDR3 end, and the germline J gene is used to complete it. Other DNA sequences in this sample translate to the same CDR3. The chain carries TRBV13-2 and TRBJ2-3; 11 bases map to TRBD2. The CDR3 spans 15 residues. CDR1 and CDR2 from the germline V gene are NNHNN and SYGAGS (reference sequence). The junction had 2 bases not matched to a gene; V was cut back by 5 bases and J by 0 bases. Incomplete CDR3 DNA: TGTGCCAGCGGGGGGGACTGGGGGAGTGCAGAA. This sequence encodes CASGGDWGSAE. The whole CDR3 region reads CASGGDWGSAETLYF.

Concerning this clone itself: All gene names here are mouse names. The CDR3 protein is CAWSLRLVSAETLYF. The sequenced CDR3 bases are TGTGCCTGGAGTCTACGGCTGGTTAGTGCAGAA. This rearrangement joins TRBV31 to TRBJ2-3; D not certain. The read terminates 4 residues ahead of where the CDR3 ends, so the germline J gene completes it. The CDR3 totals 15 residues. CDR1 is GKSSPN and CDR2 is SITVG in the germline V gene. Trimming shortened V by 0 bases and J by 0 bases, and 10 bases separated the two germline ends.

This clone was counted between two and nine times. Gene names denote mouse genes. The read stops 4 residues short of the end of the CDR3; the missing end is completed from the germline J gene. Other DNA sequences in this specimen translate into the identical CDR3. This rearrangement joins TRBV19 to TRBJ2-1; D possibly corresponds to TRBD1 (5 bases). Germline CDR1 FNHDT, CDR2 SITEND (reference sequence). Between the trimmed V and J ends, which lost 1 base and 3 bases, there was a span of 8 bases. This CDR3 comprises 14 residues. The CDR3 loop is CASSIRQGYAEQFF. CDR3 bases read: TGTGCCAGCAGTATACGGCAGGGCTATGCT.

This clone has a handful of counts. Each gene name is a mouse one. The read stops 4 residues short of the end of the CDR3; the missing end is completed from the germline J gene. V is TRBV13-1 and J is TRBJ2-1; weak D call: TRBD2 (6 bases). This CDR3 region has 13 residues. Trimming pared 4 bases from V and 2 bases from J, leaving 7 bases between. Germline assignment: CDR1 NSHNY and CDR2 SYGAGN. The CDR3 DNA, read in part, is TGTGCCAGCAGTTGGGGGTACTATGCT. Protein product: CASSWGYYA. The whole CDR3 reads CASSWGYYAEQFF.

Many counts were recorded for this clone. All gene names here are mouse names. CDR3 bases read: TGTGCCAGCAGTCGACTGGCAAACACCGGG. Protein sequence: CASSRLANTG. The whole CDR3 is CASSRLANTGQLYF. The chain links TRBV13-1 to TRBJ2-2; D may be TRBD2 (6 bases). The CDR3 end is not reached by the read, which stops 4 residues before it; the germline J gene fills it in. This CDR3 region has 14 residues. Between the trimmed V and J ends, which lost 4 bases and 0 bases, there was a span of 7 bases. Germline V gene lookup returns CDR1 NSHNY and CDR2 SYGAGN.

Note on this clone: Mouse names are used for the genes. The read is 4 residues too short to cover the CDR3 end, so that end is filled in from the germline J gene. Other DNA sequences in this sample translate to the same CDR3. This chain links TRBV13-2 with TRBJ2-2; perhaps TRBD1 as D (7 bases). The CDR3 spans 14 residues. Germline V CDR1 and CDR2: NNHNN, SYGAGS (reference sequence). The V and J ends lost 0 bases and 5 bases respectively, with 8 bases between them. CDR3 bases read: TGTGCCAGCGGTGATGCAGGGGGGACCGGG. Translated, it gives CASGDAGGTG. The CDR3, in full, reads CASGDAGGTGQLYF.

For this clone: These gene names are mouse names. The read comes to an end 4 residues before the CDR3 does, leaving the germline J gene to fill in the end. Within the sample, other DNA sequences also encode this same CDR3. V is TRBV19 and J is TRBJ1-2, with 7 bases fitting TRBD1. Germline V lookup: CDR1 FNHDT, CDR2 SITEND (reference sequence). V was pared by 2 bases and J by 1 base, with 2 bases of the junction left unmatched. The CDR3 totals 14 residues. The CDR3 loop is CASSISGGNSDYTF. The covered CDR3 bases are TGTGCCAGCAGTATTTCAGGGGGAAACTCC.